These 16 T cell receptor beta chains were all obtained from the same sample, sequenced in a study of T cell repertoires in cytomegalovirus infection. MiXCR was run by TCRdb on the reads, yielding one entry per CDR3 protein. The profile shows around 100,000 distinct CDR3 sequences, 15% to 20% of them singletons. The sequencing sample was made of PBMCs. These receptors came from a human donor in good health (CMV status not recorded). Some clones in this sample may be carry-over from other donors' samples.

This clonotype was picked up a small number of times. The rearrangement joins TRBV19 to TRBJ2-7; TRBD2 might be the D (5 bases). The V end lost 3 bases, the J end lost 5 bases, and 17 bases lay between the germline ends. Germline V lookup: CDR1 LNHDA, CDR2 SQIVND (reference sequence). The CDR3 covers 15 residues. CDR3 residues: CASSISARDYHEQYF. Here the CDR3 DNA reads TGTGCCAGTAGTATCTCGGCCCGGGATTATCACGAGCAGTACTTC.

A word on this clonotype: This may arise from a read error, as a much more abundant clone is one base away. V usage is TRBV7-3 and J usage is TRBJ2-1; D not resolved. This CDR3 is built from 13 residues. CDR1 SGHTA and CDR2 FQGTGA come from the germline V gene. The chain's CDR3 is CASSWTAYNKQFF. CDR3 coding DNA: TGTGCCAGCAGCTGGACGGCTTACAATAAGCAGTTCTTC. Drawing the rest from reference TRBV7-3 and TRBJ2-1, the complete variable domain is GAGVSQTPSNKVTEKGKYVELRCDPISGHTALYWYRQSLGQGPEFLIYFQGTGAADDSGLPNDRFFAVRPEGSVSTLKIQRTERGDSAVYLCASSWTAYNKQFFGPGTRLTVL.

This clonotype was seen many times. This chain connects TRBV28 to TRBJ1-2; D is uncertain. V lost 3 bases and J lost 5, with 16 bases in between. The CDR3 loop spans 15 amino acids. CDR1 and CDR2 (germline): MDHEN, SYDVKM. The CDR3 bases are TGTGCCAGCAGTTTCTCATACGGATTTGGGTATGGCTACACCTTC. It codes for CASSFSYGFGYGYTF.

Here the CDR3 DNA reads TGTGCCAGCAGTTTCGGGACAGCTAGCAATCAGCCCCAGCATTTT. Translating it yields CASSFGTASNQPQHF. V gene TRBV12-3 or TRBV12-4 combines with J gene TRBJ1-5; 7 bases align to TRBD1. The CDR3 loop spans 15 amino acids. Losses at the gene ends were 3 bases for V and 0 bases for J; bases not matched to a gene: 2.

This clonotype showed up just a few times. The gene calls are TRBV3-1 and TRBJ1-1; 8 bases match TRBD1. V dropped 4 bases and J dropped 0; count of bases not matched to a gene: 7. CDR1 and CDR2 from the germline V gene are LGHDT and YNNKEL (reference sequence). The length of the CDR3 is 16 residues. The CDR3: CASSPSGGLMNTEAFF. The CDR3 DNA is TGTGCCAGCAGCCCATCAGGGGGCCTGATGAACACTGAAGCTTTCTTT.

The V and J genes are TRBV20-1 and TRBJ2-5, with 7 bases fitting TRBD1. This CDR3 has 15 amino acids. Trimming removed 6 bases from V and 4 bases from J; junction bases left unmatched: 14. Germline CDR1 is DFQATT and CDR2 is SNEGSKA (reference sequence). The CDR3 DNA is TGCAGTGCCCCCAACCCGGCACAGGGGACAGAGACCCAGTACTTC. It is translated as CSAPNPAQGTETQYF.

This clonotype has just a few counts. This rearrangement joins TRBV10-3 to TRBJ1-1; 8 nucleotides agree with TRBD1. The CDR3 extends over 13 amino acids. Germline CDR1 and CDR2: ENHRY and SYGVKD. Trimming took 3 bases from V and 5 from J; bases not matched to a gene: 2. CDR3 sequence (DNA): TGTGCCATCAGTGATAACAGGGGGACTGAAGCTTTCTTT. This gives the protein CAISDNRGTEAFF.

As to this clonotype: A much larger clonotype is one base distant, so this may be a read error. This chain connects TRBV11-3 to TRBJ2-7, with a possible D match to TRBD2 (6 bases). Germline assignment: CDR1 SGHNT and CDR2 YENEEA. Trimming removed 5 bases from V and 0 bases from J, with 11 bases in between. There are 14 residues in the CDR3. The CDR3 DNA follows: TGTGCCAGCAGCCGCGGAGGGAGCTCCTACGAGCAGTACTTC. Translated, it gives CASSRGGSSYEQYF.

V usage is TRBV5-8 and J usage is TRBJ1-3; D not certain. Looked up from germline, CDR1 is SGHTS and CDR2 is YDEGEE. Trimming left V 3 bases short and J 7 bases short, with 8 bases between. CDR3 length: 12 residues. The CDR3 region has the DNA TGTGCCAGCAGCTATGGTGGTAACACCATATATTTT. This gives the protein CASSYGGNTIYF.

This clonotype is deemed medium-sized. For the CDR3, the DNA is TGTGCCAGCAGCTTAGCGGGGGAACAGCCGAACACTGAAGCTTTCTTT. It specifies CASSLAGEQPNTEAFF. The chain links TRBV7-8 to TRBJ1-1, with D possibly being TRBD1 (5 bases). Trimming stripped 0 bases from V and 1 base from J, with 12 bases between. CDR1 and CDR2 from the germline V gene are SGHVS and FQNEAQ. This CDR3 comprises 16 residues.

This clonotype was seen ten or more times. The V gene is TRBV7-9, the J gene TRBJ1-2, with D unresolved. V was pared by 1 base and J by 4 bases, with 4 bases between. Germline V gene data show CDR1 as SEHNR and CDR2 as FQNEAQ (reference sequence). This CDR3 comprises 12 residues. DNA for the CDR3: TGTGCCAGCAGCTTAGGCGGCTATGGCTACACCTTC. Translating it yields CASSLGGYGYTF.

This clonotype was counted ten times or more. The chain joins TRBV7-2 to TRBJ1-2; 7 nucleotides line up with TRBD1. CDR3 length: 14 residues. CDR1 SGHTA and CDR2 FQGNSA come from the germline V gene. Trimming at V came to 5 bases and at J to 4 bases, leaving 7 bases not matched to a gene. The CDR3 region has the DNA TGTGCCAGCAGCCGAGCCGGGACAGCCTATGGCTACACCTTC. Translating gives CASSRAGTAYGYTF.

As regards this clonotype: The junction departs from germline at one end; a sequencing error may be responsible. The gene calls are TRBV12-5 and TRBJ1-5, with D unresolved. Germline loops: CDR1 LGHNT, CDR2 FRNRAP. The CDR3 consists of 12 residues. As DNA, the CDR3 is TGTGCTAGTGGGGGTATAAACCAGCTCCAGCATTTT. Translating gives CASGGINQLQHF.

In its sample, this clonotype was seen many times. This chain joins TRBV10-3 and TRBJ1-5; no definite D call. Germline CDR1 ENHRY, CDR2 SYGVKD. This CDR3 comprises 13 residues. V lost 10 bases to trimming and J lost 4 bases, with 14 bases between them. The CDR3 DNA sequence: TGTGCCACCGGATCCTGGGAAAATCAGCCCCAGCATTTT. Translating it yields CATGSWENQPQHF.

This clonotype was seen a few times. The rearrangement links TRBV7-3 to TRBJ1-1; 7 nucleotides line up with TRBD1. V was clipped by 2 bases and J by 7 bases; unmatched bases: 7. This CDR3 spans 14 amino acids. Germline CDR1 SGHTA, CDR2 FQGTGA. The CDR3 DNA follows: TGTGCCAGCAGCTTAGGAGGGGACAGCCGTGAAGCTTTCTTT. It yields the protein CASSLGGDSREAFF.

This clonotype was seen repeatedly, ten times or more. The chain recombines TRBV12-3 or TRBV12-4 with TRBJ1-1; the D gene is possibly TRBD1 (6 bases). With 4 bases removed from V and 5 bases from J, the gap between germline ends came to 14 bases. The CDR3 contains 14 residues. The CDR3 region is CASSYQGSRTEAFF. The CDR3 DNA reads TGTGCCAGCAGTTATCAGGGGAGTAGGACTGAAGCTTTCTTT.